This TCR beta chain was identified during a study of graft-versus-host responses after intestinal transplantation (dated by TCRdb to about 2021). Concerning the study at large: Recipients received multivisceral, liver-intestinal, or isolated intestinal transplants. All recipients received anti-thymocyte globulin induction followed by maintenance tacrolimus and steroids for around 3 years. After intestinal transplantation, graft-versus-host and host-versus-graft alloreactive T cell clones in the graft, circulation and bone marrow were tracked using bulk TCR-beta CDR3 sequencing. To identify alloreactive clones, pre-transplant mixed lymphocyte reaction products were sequenced and then compared with unstimulated pre-transplant donor and recipient T cells. Of the roughly 23 intestinal transplant recipients enrolled in the cohort, one of whom was a retransplant, a few patients without pretransplant specimens were excluded. A peak of at least 4% donor T cells among recipient peripheral blood mononuclear cells was the definition used for donor T cell macrochimerism. Rather than going through the commercial service, samples from three later patients were sequenced in-house on an Illumina MiSeq and processed with MiXCR. The paper's findings and limits, for the study overall: GvH clones turned up in recipient bone marrow, with some appearing earlier in ileal mucosa or blood, a pattern consistent with an intestinal mucosal origin. Early after transplant, declines in HvG clones were associated with peak levels of circulating GvH clones. Patients with donor T cell macrochimerism had high GvH to HvG T cell clonal ratios in their allografts. The relatively low number and heterogeneity of intestinal transplant patients limited the conclusions.

On this clone itself: The antigen it recognizes is unknown. Base qualities are not provided; no much larger clone lies one nucleotide away.

There are 18 amino acids in the CDR3, from cysteine to phenylalanine inclusive. This entry keeps only the CDR3 DNA: 54 bases, framed from base 1. Compared with germline, V lacks 4 bases and J lacks 3 bases; bases without a gene match: 11. Via the germline V gene, CDR1 is KGHSH and CDR2 LQKENI. The intended sense of this specimen's time point label: cells obtained before transplantation from donor or recipient. CD3+CD4+ and CD3+CD8+ populations were FACS-sorted from unstimulated pre-transplant donor and recipient cells taken from spleen or lymph nodes. The receptor library was made with the immunoSEQ multiplex PCR assay. For most patients, genomic DNA was isolated using the Qiagen DNeasy Blood and Tissue Kit and was shipped frozen to Adaptive Biotechnologies for TCR sequencing. High-throughput TCR-beta CDR3 sequencing of genomic DNA from most patients was performed by Adaptive Biotechnologies. The source study handled its data this way. TCR sequencing data for some 17 patients were retrieved from Adaptive's ImmunoSEQ software; three other patients were processed with MiXCR and VDJtools. To correct CD4 versus CD8 sorting errors, any sequence found in both subsets at a frequency ratio below 5:1 was removed. Because the origin of CDR3 nucleotide sequences shared between donor and recipient could not be assigned, those sequences were removed. Alloreactive clones required at least 2-fold expansion over unstimulated cells and minimum CFSE-low frequency of 0.002% (template counts) or 0.001% (read counts). Clones were considered mappable if detected in sequenced pre-transplant spleen, lymph node, or MLR CFSE-low populations of the donor or recipient. The cumulative frequency of alloreactive clones was calculated as a percentage of all sequences, weighted by copy number. TCRdb took over this immuneACCESS table, retaining in-frame rearrangements with V and J assigned. Such tables are incomplete; in checked studies, under half of the missing clones stem from an unresolved V gene, and the remainder is unexplained. V and J calls and clone size are copied from that table; D and trimming were computed from the DNA. The sample table records tens of thousands of clones; approximately 93% of these occur just once. About 0.23% of the sample is taken by the ten largest.

The rearrangement combines TRBV18 with TRBJ2-3; the junction holds 12 bases that match TRBD2. The TCR originated in a human donor who was the organ donor for an intestinal transplant. The sequences come from unstimulated CD4+ T cells sorted from spleen or lymph node cells, collected before transplant. The bases are TGTGCCAGCTCACAGAGACTAGCGGGGGCCCAGCAGACAGATACGCAGTATTTT. It is translated as CASSQRLAGAQQTDTQYF.